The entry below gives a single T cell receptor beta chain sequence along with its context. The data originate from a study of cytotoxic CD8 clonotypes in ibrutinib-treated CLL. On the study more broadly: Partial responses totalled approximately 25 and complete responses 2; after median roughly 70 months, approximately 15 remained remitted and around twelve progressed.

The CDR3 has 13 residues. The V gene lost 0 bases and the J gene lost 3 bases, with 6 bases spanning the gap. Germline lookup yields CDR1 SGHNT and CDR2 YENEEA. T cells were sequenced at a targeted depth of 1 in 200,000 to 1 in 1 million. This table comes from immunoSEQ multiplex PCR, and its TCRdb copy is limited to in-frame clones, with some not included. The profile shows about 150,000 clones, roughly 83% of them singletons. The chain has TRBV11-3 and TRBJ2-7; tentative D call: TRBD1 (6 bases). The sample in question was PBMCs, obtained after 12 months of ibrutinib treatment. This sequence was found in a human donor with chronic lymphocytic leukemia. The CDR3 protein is CASSLDRGYEQYF. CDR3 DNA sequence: TGTGCCAGCAGCTTAGACAGGGGCTACGAGCAGTACTTC.